Following are 21 T cell receptor beta chains from one sample sequenced in a study of shared clonotypes between healthy human individuals. TCRdb's table, derived via immunoSEQ multiplex PCR, lists solely in-frame clones and lacks some. Found here are about 490,000 clones, about 79% of them singletons; the top ten hold under 15%. The sequenced material came from PBMCs. The source of these receptors is a woman in her forties in good health. Some clones in this sample may be carry-over from other donors' samples.

V and J are TRBV6-5 and TRBJ1-3; D call uncertain. V lost 4 bases to trimming and J lost 1 base, with 5 bases between them. This CDR3 is 13 amino acids long. Germline-derived CDR1 and CDR2 are MNHEY and SVGAGI. The CDR3 loop is CASSWRSGNTIYF. The CDR3 DNA follows: TGTGCCAGCAGTTGGAGATCTGGAAACACCATATATTTT.

The chain joins TRBV5-1 to TRBJ1-1, with 9 bases identical to TRBD1. V shed 4 bases, J shed 2 bases, and the junction held 6 bases outside the gene matches. Looked up from germline, CDR1 is SGHRS and CDR2 is YFSETQ. The CDR3 extends over 15 amino acids. The DNA of the CDR3 is TGCGCCAGCAGCGGCCGGGACAGGGATAACACTGAAGCTTTCTTT. It translates to CASSGRDRDNTEAFF.

This rearrangement joins TRBV7-2 to TRBJ2-2, with 9 bases that match TRBD1. Germline CDR1 and CDR2: SGHTA and FQGNSA. This CDR3 comprises 16 residues. The trim removed 5 bases at V and 3 bases at J, leaving 7 bases unmatched. The CDR3 coding sequence is TGTGCCAGCAGCCGTAACAGGGGGCTGGACACCGGGGAGCTGTTTTTT. Its protein is CASSRNRGLDTGELFF.

The V gene is TRBV15, the J gene TRBJ2-5; 8 bases match TRBD2. The CDR3 contains 16 residues. The trim removed 0 bases at V and 3 bases at J, leaving 6 bases unmatched. The germline V gene has CDR1 LNHNV and CDR2 YYDKDF (reference sequence). The CDR3 bases are TGTGCCACCAGCAGAGATGAAGCGGGAGTTGAAGAGACCCAGTACTTC. It specifies CATSRDEAGVEETQYF.

This clone was counted a single time. The rearrangement links TRBV4-1 to TRBJ2-1; the match to TRBD2 covers 14 bases. CDR3 size: 17 residues. Germline-derived CDR1 and CDR2 are MGHRA and YSYEKL. V trimming: 3 bases; J trimming: 8 bases; junction bases outside the gene matches: 9. Here the CDR3 reads CASSHPVGTSGSDEQFF. The CDR3 nucleotides are TGCGCCAGCAGCCACCCGGTGGGGACTAGCGGGAGCGATGAGCAGTTCTTC.

On this clone itself: One junction end disagrees with the germline gene, perhaps due to a read error. The chain uses TRBV30 and TRBJ2-3; 12 bases agree with TRBD2. This CDR3 is built from 16 residues. The germline V gene has CDR1 GTSNPN and CDR2 SVGIG (reference sequence). CDR3 amino acids: CARSVPSGRATDTQYF. DNA of the CDR3: TGTGCCCGGAGTGTCCCTAGCGGGAGGGCTACAGATACGCAGTATTTT.

The chain links TRBV29-1 to TRBJ2-3, with 9 bases lining up with TRBD2. CDR3 length: 13 amino acids. CDR1 is SQVTM and CDR2 is ANQGSEA in the germline V gene. The ends lost 7 bases at V and 0 bases at J; junction bases unmatched: 2. Here the CDR3 DNA reads TGCAGCGCTAGCGGGGTGAGCACAGATACGCAGTATTTT. Amino acids: CSASGVSTDTQYF.

The chain combines TRBV21-1 with TRBJ2-4; whether TRBD1, the table's D call, matches the DNA was not checked. TRBV21-1 is a pseudogene. The CDR3 extends over 14 amino acids. CDR3 residues: CASKGVRAKNIQYF. DNA for the CDR3: TGTGCCAGCAAGGGGGTTAGGGCCAAAAACATTCAGTACTTC.

The chain uses TRBV7-9 and TRBJ2-6; possibly TRBD2 for D (7 bases). This CDR3 region has 17 residues. V lost 5 bases to trimming and J lost 11 bases, with 25 bases between them. Germline loops: CDR1 SEHNR, CDR2 FQNEAQ (reference sequence). The CDR3 DNA reads as TGTGCCAGCAGCATGAACAGGGAGGGACGCGGGAAGGACGTCCTGACTTTC. It encodes CASSMNREGRGKDVLTF.

This clone was counted many times. The chain combines TRBV30 with TRBJ2-3, with 9 bases that match TRBD1. This CDR3 spans 15 amino acids. The germline V gene has CDR1 GTSNPN and CDR2 SVGIG (reference sequence). V dropped 0 bases and J dropped 2; count of bases not matched to a gene: 3. The CDR3 here is CAWSVGDRDTDTQYF. In DNA form, the CDR3 reads TGTGCCTGGAGTGTAGGGGACAGGGACACAGATACGCAGTATTTT.

This clone has only a few counts. The same CDR3 also results from other DNA sequences found in this sample. The rearrangement uses TRBV5-1 and TRBJ2-6; a weak D match, TRBD2 (5 bases). Deletions cut 2 bases from V and 0 bases from J, with 6 bases between. CDR1 and CDR2 from the germline V gene are SGHRS and YFSETQ. This CDR3 spans 15 amino acids. CDR3 loop: CASSLGGSGANVLTF. As DNA, the CDR3 is TGCGCCAGCAGCTTAGGAGGCTCTGGGGCCAACGTCCTGACTTTC.

The chain carries TRBV6-5 and TRBJ2-7, with 8 bases fitting TRBD2. J was trimmed by 2 bases and V by 6 bases; bases with no gene match: 9. CDR1 and CDR2 from the germline V gene are MNHEY and SVGAGI. The CDR3 totals 15 residues. The CDR3 coding sequence is TGTGCCAGCAGGCTGGGAGCGGGAGTCGCCTACGAGCAGTACTTC. Amino acids: CASRLGAGVAYEQYF.

A remark on this clone: A clone one base away is much larger, so this may be a read error. The V call is TRBV5-1, the J call TRBJ2-7; 7 bases align to TRBD1. The CDR3 has 15 amino acids. Per the germline V gene, CDR1 is SGHRS and CDR2 is YFSETQ. V lost 5 bases, J lost 4 bases, and 12 bases stayed unmatched. The CDR3 sequence is CASRPRSDRVYEQYF. The CDR3 DNA reads TGCGCCAGCAGACCCAGATCCGACAGGGTATACGAGCAGTACTTC.

This chain links TRBV6-1 with TRBJ2-2; the match to TRBD2 covers 8 bases. V dropped 8 bases and J dropped 4; count of bases not matched to a gene: 9. Germline V gene data show CDR1 as MNHNS and CDR2 as SASEGT. The CDR3 sequence is 15 residues long. The CDR3, as DNA: TGTGCCAGCCATACCCCAACTAGCGGCACCGGGGAGCTGTTTTTT. As protein: CASHTPTSGTGELFF.

With respect to this clone: A read error is the likely source, as a far larger clone sits one nucleotide away. V and J are TRBV5-4 and TRBJ2-7; D possibly corresponds to TRBD1 (5 bases). The CDR3 spans 16 residues. Germline V gene data show CDR1 as SGHNT and CDR2 as YYREEE (reference sequence). V was pared by 4 bases and J by 0 bases, with 17 bases between. The CDR3: CASSRGWARGSYEQYF. CDR3 nucleotides: TGTGCCAGCAGCCGAGGTTGGGCTAGGGGCTCCTACGAGCAGTACTTC. The full variable domain, in which reference TRBV5-4 and TRBJ2-7 provide the parts outside the CDR3, is ETGVTQSPTHLIKTRGQQVTLRCSSQSGHNTVSWYQQALGQGPQFIFQYYREEENGRGNFPPRFSGLQFPNYSSELNVNALELDDSALYLCASSRGWARGSYEQYFGPGTRLTVT.

The chain employs TRBV9 and TRBJ2-1, with TRBD1 identical over 7 bases. After removal of 3 bases from V and 7 bases from J, the junction contained 4 bases not matched to a gene. This CDR3 is built from 13 residues. CDR1 and CDR2 (germline): SGDLS, YYNGEE. CDR3 residues: CASSERRGNEQFF. CDR3 DNA: TGTGCCAGCAGCGAGCGCAGGGGGAATGAGCAGTTCTTC.

This chain links TRBV25-1 with TRBJ1-2; 8 nucleotides agree with TRBD1. The CDR3 totals 14 residues. The V and J ends lost 4 bases and 1 base, in that order; junction bases with no gene match: 2. CDR1 MGHDK and CDR2 SYGVNS come from the germline V gene. The DNA of the CDR3 is TGTGCCAGCAGTGTTACAGGGGGTAACTATGGCTACACCTTC. This gives the protein CASSVTGGNYGYTF.

J is TRBJ2-7 and V is TRBV7-2; unclear D gene. This CDR3 has 11 amino acids. Trimming cost V 5 bases and J 5 bases, with 7 bases left between them. The germline gives CDR1 SGHTA, CDR2 FQGNSA. The CDR3 here is CASSPQNEQYF. For the CDR3, the DNA is TGTGCCAGCAGCCCCCAGAACGAGCAGTACTTC.

V and J are TRBV9 and TRBJ2-7; TRBD1 aligns across 10 bases. The V segment lost 3 bases and the J segment 5 bases; nucleotides outside the gene matches: 5. This CDR3 contains 14 residues. Germline V CDR1 and CDR2: SGDLS, YYNGEE. The chain's CDR3 is CASSAGTGVDEQYF. CDR3 DNA sequence: TGTGCCAGCAGCGCCGGGACAGGGGTCGACGAGCAGTACTTC. Together with reference TRBV9 and TRBJ2-7, the CDR3 gives the full variable domain: DSGVTQTPKHLITATGQRVTLRCSPRSGDLSVYWYQQSLDQGLQFLIQYYNGEERAKGNILERFSAQQFPDLHSELNLSSLELGDSALYFCASSAGTGVDEQYFGPGTRLTVT.

The rearrangement links TRBV27 to TRBJ2-3; tentatively, D is TRBD1 or TRBD2 (5 bases each). This CDR3 comprises 13 residues. CDR1 is MNHEY and CDR2 is SMNVEV in the germline V gene (reference sequence). V lost 5 bases and J lost 6, with 12 bases in between. The CDR3 spells CASSPLEGDTQYF. The CDR3 coding sequence is TGTGCCAGCAGTCCTCTTGAGGGGGATACGCAGTATTTT.

The chain employs TRBV28 and TRBJ2-3; D not resolved. V dropped 6 bases and J dropped 0 bases, with 13 bases sitting between them. The germline V gene has CDR1 MDHEN and CDR2 SYDVKM. The CDR3 consists of 15 residues. For the CDR3, the DNA is TGTGCCAGCAGAAAGGCGGAAATCAGCACAGATACGCAGTATTTT. Protein product: CASRKAEISTDTQYF. Full variable domain (rest looked up from reference TRBV28 and TRBJ2-3): DVKVTQSSRYLVKRTGEKVFLECVQDMDHENMFWYRQDPGLGLRLIYFSYDVKMKEKGDIPEGYSVSREKKERFSLILESASTNQTSMYLCASRKAEISTDTQYFGPGTRLTVL.